These 8 T cell receptor beta chains originate from one sample sequenced in a study of shared clonotypes between healthy human individuals. Some clones are missing from TCRdb's copy, which holds only in-frame ones; the method was immunoSEQ multiplex PCR. This table holds about 2.2 million clones, just over 90% found once. The naive CD8 fraction comprised CD45RO-negative cells positively selected for CCR7 and excluded terminally differentiated effector memory CD45RA+ cells. Sequencing was performed on naive CD8+ T cells from PBMCs. Receptors originate from a man in his late teens or twenties in good health. Some clones in this sample may be carry-over from other donors' samples.

CDR3 sequence: CASSQDGAGQGAHEQYF. As DNA, the CDR3 is TGTGCCAGCAGCCAAGATGGCGCCGGACAGGGTGCCCACGAGCAGTACTTC. This rearrangement joins TRBV4-2 to TRBJ2-7, with 8 bases that match TRBD1. With V trimmed by 0 bases and J by 5 bases, 12 bases remained unmatched. Germline V gene lookup returns CDR1 LGHNA and CDR2 YNFKEQ. There are 17 residues in the CDR3.

The chain carries TRBV7-8 and TRBJ2-1; perhaps TRBD2 as D (5 bases). The CDR3 is made up of 16 amino acids. Trimming cost V 1 base and J 2 bases, with 12 bases left between them. The germline CDR1 and CDR2 sequences are SGHVS and FQNEAQ. As DNA, the CDR3 is TGTGCCAGCAGCTTAGGAGTGCTAGCACCCTACAATGAGCAGTTCTTC. Translated, it gives CASSLGVLAPYNEQFF. The full variable domain, in which reference TRBV7-8 and TRBJ2-1 provide the parts outside the CDR3, is GAGVSQSPRYKVAKRGQDVALRCDPISGHVSLFWYQQALGQGPEFLTYFQNEAQLDKSGLPSDRFFAERPEGSVSTLKIQRTQQEDSAVYLCASSLGVLAPYNEQFFGPGTRLTVL.

V gene TRBV6-1 combines with J gene TRBJ2-5; tentative D call: TRBD1 (5 bases). Looked up from germline, CDR1 is MNHNS and CDR2 is SASEGT. The V end lost 2 bases, the J end lost 2 bases, and 12 bases lay between the germline ends. The CDR3 contains 15 residues. CDR3 nucleotide sequence: TGTGCCAGCAGTGAACGAGTGGGGCCACAAGAGACCCAGTACTTC. This codes for CASSERVGPQETQYF.

V and J are TRBV9 and TRBJ2-7; 11 positions agree with TRBD2. CDR1 SGDLS and CDR2 YYNGEE come from the germline V gene. V was clipped by 3 bases and J by 4 bases; unmatched bases: 9. This CDR3 is 16 amino acids long. CDR3 nucleotide sequence: TGTGCCAGCAGCGGACACCTAGCGGGAGGTTTGTACGAGCAGTACTTC. Its translation: CASSGHLAGGLYEQYF.

The chain joins TRBV28 to TRBJ2-2, with TRBD2 identical over 9 bases. V gave up 5 bases and J gave up 2 bases; unmatched junction bases: 6. CDR1 and CDR2 (germline): MDHEN, SYDVKM. This CDR3 is 16 amino acids long. The DNA of the CDR3 is TGTGCCAGCAGTGGGGGACTAGCCGCTAACACCGGGGAGCTGTTTTTT. It encodes CASSGGLAANTGELFF.

The J gene is TRBJ2-2, the V gene TRBV7-3; D unresolved. Trimming cost V 2 bases and J 4 bases, with 8 bases left between them. The CDR3 has 14 residues. CDR1 and CDR2 (germline): SGHTA, FQGTGA. The CDR3 sequence is CASSLYRTTGELFF. The CDR3 DNA sequence: TGTGCCAGCAGCTTATACCGGACCACCGGGGAGCTGTTTTTT.

The V and J genes are TRBV9 and TRBJ2-7, with 8 bases aligning to TRBD2. V gave up 2 bases and J gave up 6 bases; unmatched junction bases: 7. Germline loops: CDR1 SGDLS, CDR2 YYNGEE. The CDR3 loop spans 14 amino acids. The CDR3 DNA reads as TGTGCCAGCAGCGTGGGAGCGGGAGTCCCCGAGCAGTACTTC. Encoded protein: CASSVGAGVPEQYF.

V is TRBV28 and J is TRBJ2-1; 11 bases agree with TRBD2. V was pared by 6 bases and J by 6 bases, with 7 bases of the junction left unmatched. CDR3 length: 15 amino acids. Germline CDR1 and CDR2: MDHEN and SYDVKM. The CDR3 DNA sequence: TGTGCCAGCAGACATAGCGGGAGGGCCCCCAATGAGCAGTTCTTC. Amino acid sequence: CASRHSGRAPNEQFF. Supplemented by reference TRBV28 and TRBJ2-1, the full variable domain reads DVKVTQSSRYLVKRTGEKVFLECVQDMDHENMFWYRQDPGLGLRLIYFSYDVKMKEKGDIPEGYSVSREKKERFSLILESASTNQTSMYLCASRHSGRAPNEQFFGPGTRLTVL.